This TCR beta chain was documented in a study of beta chain features in type 1 diabetes (dated by TCRdb to between 2018 and 2020). Notes on the research overall: No differences in mean age, gender distribution, total cell number or subset yield were found between patients and healthy donors. Across all samples, 90 million to 130 million sorted cells were examined, and cell number per subset correlated strongly with RNA yield. The study compared TCRB repertoires of sorted circulating CD4+ T cell subsets between recently diagnosed type 1 diabetes patients and matched healthy donors. Naive and central memory subsets were obtained from all 30 or so donors, but regulatory and stem cell-like memory subsets were isolated from only 8 patients and roughly eight healthy donors.

The paper as a whole reports these results and caveats: Because cDNA was sequenced instead of genomic DNA, highly expressing activated cells could be over-represented, though the groups showed no difference in activation or CD3 levels. Naive, central memory and regulatory TCRB repertoires appeared more similar among patients than among healthy donors. Patients with type 1 diabetes made fewer insertions and deleted more nucleotides at VDJ recombination sites, implying thymic rearrangement abnormalities. Because the HLA sub-analyses included only small numbers of individuals, any influence of HLA type on TCRB rearrangement was left unresolved. Type 1 diabetes patients showed a moderate but significant shortening of TCRB CDR3 length in all four CD4+ subsets. PCR may preferentially amplify shorter templates, but because patient and control samples were amplified and corrected together, any resulting skew would affect both groups equally.

Remarks on this clone: What antigen it recognizes has not been identified. No qualities accompany the bases; no much larger clone lies one base away.

The entire isolated RNA was reverse transcribed using the High Capacity cDNA Reverse Transcription Kit, and thus expressed TCRB transcripts were sequenced. Naive, central memory and regulatory T cell samples underwent deep immunoSEQ sequencing, averaging roughly 3.4 million total reads per sample. After sorted cells were lysed in RLT buffer, RNA was extracted with DNase-treated RNeasy Micro or Mini kits, with the choice depending on cell number. To prevent cross-contamination, each cell subset was processed individually, whereas patient and healthy donor samples were processed jointly. TCRB sequences were amplified from cDNA with the immunoSEQ multiplex PCR, producing 87-bp fragments spanning the CDR3 region. The amplicons were sequenced using the Illumina HiSeq platform. Per the source publication's procedure: PCR bias was corrected computationally using synthetic template baselines, and reads within Hamming distance 2 were collapsed, with unmergeable singletons discarded. Reads were aligned against IMGT to assign V, D and J genes, CDR3 length and insertions or deletions at six rearrangement sites. Within each subset, clonotype counts were normalized to sorted cell number, and only after that were true diversity and Gini coefficients computed with the tcR R package. Repertoire sharing was quantified using the overlap coefficient calculated on TCRB nucleotide sequences. Out-of-frame TCRB sequences from naive cells were analyzed to stand in for the pre-selection repertoire. TCRdb stores this immuneACCESS table with in-frame sequences only. Part of the clones is absent; in the studies checked, under half of the shortfall reflects unresolved V genes, and no reason is known for the rest. That table is the source of V, J and clone size, and D and trimming were worked out from the DNA. The sample records about 710,000 clones, about 14% of which are singletons. The leading ten clones occupy roughly 0.04% of the sample.

A single peripheral blood draw of about 116 mL on average was collected from each donor into heparinised tubes. A BD FACSAria II and a panel including CD45RO, CCR7, CD25, CD127, CD95 and CD27 were used to sort naive, central memory, regulatory and stem cell-like memory CD4+ T cells. Every sorted population had a purity above 95%. Right away, PBMCs were isolated by Lymphoprep density gradient centrifugation and were stained directly, with no culture step. So that batch effects would be minimized, each experiment stained and sorted samples in pairs, pairing one healthy donor with one patient. Sequences SQVTM (CDR1) and ANQGSEA (CDR2) are obtained from the germline V gene. V and J are truncated by 0 bases and 4 bases respectively, leaving an intervening sequence of 10 bases. There are 14 amino acids in the CDR3, from cysteine to phenylalanine inclusive. Only the CDR3 portion is preserved as DNA: 42 bases, with reading frame beginning at the first base.

The sequencing sample was made of naive CD4+ T cells from blood. The cell subset or site label of this sample denotes: true naive CD4+ T cells. This chain joins TRBV29-1 to TRBJ2-1, with the D segment identity uncertain. The receptor was isolated from a man younger than 35 with type 1 diabetes. The DNA is TGCAGCGTTGAAGATTTGGAAGGATACAATGAGCAGTTCTTC. Protein translation: CSVEDLEGYNEQFF.